This T cell receptor beta chain was found in a study of blood T cell repertoires in COVID-19 (dated by TCRdb to the early 2020s). In the study overall: The collaborator samples originated in the United States, Italy and Spain and spanned the acute and convalescent phases of COVID-19. A freely available public database, intended as a resource for researchers studying the immune response to SARS-CoV-2, is where the repertoires were released. The material from the prospective study consisted of cDNA or gDNA derived from T cells, B-cell-depleted T cells, or PBMCs. The dataset comprised deeply sampled blood TCRbeta repertoires from subjects exposed to, actively infected with, or recovered from COVID-19. The samples were drawn from the first 160 participants of the ongoing ImmuneRACE study and from some 1,300 subjects provided by 6 global collaborators. Where available, HLA class I and class II types were obtained from metadata supplied by the sample provider rather than from assay-based typing. Nearly every sample came with metadata listing a de-identified subject ID, COVID-19 status, age in years and sex.

The immunoSEQ Assay, a bias-controlled multiplex PCR, was used to amplify TCRbeta CDR3 regions from genomic DNA. The original pipeline was this. Within the assay, amplification of reference gene primers was used to estimate how many nucleated cells each sample contained. To quantify the absolute abundance of each unique TCRbeta CDR3 rearrangement, sequence reads were collapsed and filtered. For each sample, productive Simpson clonality was calculated as the square root of Simpson's diversity index across productive rearrangements. Held by TCRdb, this immuneACCESS table contains in-frame sequences only and omits some clones. Under half of the omission traces to an unresolved V gene where checked; the cause of the rest is unknown. The V and J calls and the clone size are those of that table, but D and trimming were determined from the DNA. This sample gives about 74,000 clones in total; 88% of them show up just once. The ten largest make up approximately 2% of the sample.

Of note for this clone: Its antigen remains undetermined. Base qualities are not recorded, but no much larger clone differs from it by a single base.

What the authors observed across the whole study: The quantity of clinical and demographic metadata differed by source and by participant and was supplied without curation.

Whole blood was collected in K2EDTA tubes by collaborating institutions according to the institutions' own protocols. For TCRbeta analysis, collaborator samples were shipped as frozen whole blood, as isolated PBMCs, or as DNA extracted from either sample type. Sequenced material: peripheral blood. This TCR came from a woman older than 75 with active or convalescent COVID-19.

The DNA sequence reads TGTGCCAGCAGAGCAACAGGGGCCTCCTCCTACGAGCAGTACTTC. Its amino acids are CASRATGASSYEQYF. Rearrangement joined TRBV6-5 to TRBJ2-7, with 7 bases matching TRBD1. Including the terminal cysteine and phenylalanine, the CDR3 comprises 15 residues. Only the CDR3 DNA stays, 45 bases, in frame from base 1. The germline V gene encodes CDR1 MNHEY and CDR2 SVGAGI. For this chain, trimming is 6 bases at the V end and 0 bases at the J end, and the number of junction bases without a gene match is 8.